The rows below give T cell receptor beta chains drawn from one sample of a study of cytomegalovirus exposure and HLA in healthy donors. The assay was immunoSEQ multiplex PCR, and TCRdb's table has in-frame clones only and misses some. The sample shows about 190,000 clones, 81% of them seen only once. Sample: PBMCs. Receptors originate from a man over 45 in good health and CMV-seronegative. CDR3s include the opening cysteine and the closing phenylalanine or tryptophan. A D gene is named only where the DNA matches it firmly. Size values are once, few and many counts, or a class for expanded clones, and some rows have none.

D: -; size: -; V: TRBV7-9; J: TRBJ1-6; CDR3: CSSSFGGWGEDNSPLHF; DNA: TGTTCCAGCAGCTTCGGGGGTTGGGGAGAGGATAATTCACCCCTCCACTTT
D: -; size: -; V: TRBV12-5; J: TRBJ1-1; CDR3: CASGLSQTEAFF; DNA: TGTGCTAGTGGTTTGTCCCAAACTGAAGCTTTCTTT
D: TRBD2; size: -; V: TRBV6-1; J: TRBJ2-5; CDR3: CASRTLAGGQETQYF; DNA: TGTGCCAGCAGGACACTAGCGGGGGGCCAAGAGACCCAGTACTTC
D: -; size: -; V: TRBV29-1; J: TRBJ1-3; CDR3: CSVLAPDTIYF; DNA: TGCAGCGTCTTGGCCCCAGACACCATATATTTT
D: -; size: -; V: TRBV7-2; J: TRBJ2-2; CDR3: CASQGGGRWGELFF; DNA: TGTGCCTCGCAAGGTGGGGGCCGATGGGGGGAGCTGTTTTTT
D: -; size: -; V: TRBV6-4; J: TRBJ1-1; CDR3: CASSDRVNTEAFF; DNA: TGTGCCAGCAGTGATCGAGTAAACACTGAAGCTTTCTTT
D: -; size: once; V: TRBV27; J: TRBJ1-6; CDR3: CASSIRGNNSPLHF; DNA: TGTGCCAGCAGCATCCGGGGGAATAATTCACCCCTCCACTTT
D: -; size: -; V: TRBV6-5; J: TRBJ1-1; CDR3: CASSYQGMNTEAFF; DNA: TGTGCCAGCAGTTACCAGGGGATGAACACTGAAGCTTTCTTT
D: -; size: few; V: TRBV5-6; J: TRBJ1-5; CDR3: CASPLPQPQHF; DNA: TGTGCCAGCCCCCTCCCTCAGCCCCAGCATTTT
D: -; size: -; V: TRBV6-1; J: TRBJ1-1; CDR3: CASRLDSRDTEAFF; DNA: TGTGCCAGCAGATTGGACAGCAGGGACACTGAAGCTTTCTTT
D: -; size: -; V: TRBV5-6; J: TRBJ1-5; CDR3: CASSLAKGGGNQPQHF; DNA: TGTGCCAGCAGCTTGGCCAAAGGGGGGGGCAATCAGCCCCAGCATTTT
D: TRBD1; size: -; V: TRBV2; J: TRBJ1-1; CDR3: CASSGDRGPNTEAFF; DNA: TGTGCCAGCAGCGGGGACAGGGGACCGAACACTGAAGCTTTCTTT
D: -; size: -; V: TRBV7-9; J: TRBJ2-7; CDR3: CASSLDGRYSYEQYF; DNA: TGTGCCAGCAGCCTCGACGGGAGATACTCCTACGAGCAGTACTTC
D: -; size: once; V: TRBV9; J: TRBJ2-3; CDR3: CASSVYESPGGPGADTQYF; DNA: TGTGCCAGCAGCGTCTACGAGAGCCCCGGGGGGCCAGGGGCCGATACGCAGTATTTT
D: -; size: once; V: TRBV4-1; J: TRBJ1-4; CDR3: CASSPGQKKSRGLFF; DNA: TGCGCCAGCAGCCCTGGACAGAAAAAAAGTAGGGGACTGTTTTTT
D: -; size: -; V: TRBV19; J: TRBJ1-2; CDR3: CASKRDIGNYGYTF; DNA: TGTGCCAGTAAGCGGGACATCGGAAACTATGGCTACACCTTC
D: -; size: -; V: TRBV5-1; J: TRBJ1-1; CDR3: CASSGPRAGTEAFF; DNA: TGCGCCAGCAGCGGGCCGCGGGCGGGGACTGAAGCTTTCTTT
D: TRBD1; size: -; V: TRBV7-9; J: TRBJ2-7; CDR3: CASSPPQGDEQYF; DNA: TGTGCCAGCAGTCCCCCCCAGGGGGACGAGCAGTACTTC
D: -; size: -; V: TRBV4-2; J: TRBJ1-2; CDR3: CASSQAQGRSINYGYTF; DNA: TGTGCCAGCAGCCAAGCCCAGGGAAGGAGCATTAACTATGGCTACACCTTC
D: TRBD1; size: -; V: TRBV7-9; J: TRBJ1-1; CDR3: CASSGQQGGSQAFF; DNA: TGTGCCAGCAGCGGACAACAGGGGGGGTCGCAAGCTTTCTTT
D: -; size: -; V: TRBV2; J: TRBJ1-6; CDR3: CAIQGNSPLHF; DNA: TGTGCTATACAGGGTAATTCACCCCTCCACTTT
D: -; size: -; V: TRBV2; J: TRBJ1-2; CDR3: CASREYTYGYTF; DNA: TGTGCCAGCCGGGAATACACGTATGGCTACACCTTC
D: TRBD1; size: few; V: TRBV2; J: TRBJ1-6; CDR3: CASSGDRPFGNSPLHF; DNA: TGTGCCAGCAGCGGGGACAGGCCCTTTGGTAATTCACCCCTCCACTTT
D: -; size: -; V: TRBV6-6; J: TRBJ1-5; CDR3: CASSYEDRSNQPQHF; DNA: TGTGCCAGCAGTTACGAAGACAGGAGCAATCAGCCCCAGCATTTT
D: -; size: -; V: TRBV30; J: TRBJ1-5; CDR3: CAWSLRGWRYNQPQHF; DNA: TGTGCCTGGAGCCTAAGGGGGTGGCGATACAATCAGCCCCAGCATTTT
D: -; size: -; V: TRBV14; J: TRBJ1-5; CDR3: CASSREQPQHF; DNA: TGTGCCAGCAGCCGGGAGCAGCCCCAGCATTTT
D: TRBD2; size: -; V: TRBV4-3; J: TRBJ2-3; CDR3: CASSLSTSGGEAQYF; DNA: TGCGCCAGCAGCCTTTCGACTAGCGGGGGGGAAGCGCAGTATTTT
D: TRBD1; size: -; V: TRBV4-1; J: TRBJ1-3; CDR3: CASSQDLSEGAGGNTIYF; DNA: TGCGCCAGCAGCCAAGACCTTTCGGAGGGGGCCGGTGGAAACACCATATATTTT
D: -; size: -; V: TRBV2; J: TRBJ2-6; CDR3: CASSPQSGANVLTF; DNA: TGTGCCAGCAGTCCCCAATCTGGGGCCAACGTCCTGACTTTC
D: TRBD2; size: -; V: TRBV11-2; J: TRBJ2-5; CDR3: CASSPGGGQETQYF; DNA: TGTGCCAGCAGCCCCGGCGGGGGCCAAGAGACCCAGTACTTC
D: -; size: -; V: TRBV11-2; J: TRBJ1-4; CDR3: CASSLGEYRIEKLFF; DNA: TGTGCCAGCAGCTTAGGGGAGTATCGGATAGAAAAACTGTTTTTT
D: TRBD1; size: -; V: TRBV27; J: TRBJ1-6; CDR3: CASSLWTGEESLHF; DNA: TGTGCCAGCAGTCTCTGGACAGGGGAGGAATCCCTCCACTTT
D: TRBD2; size: -; V: TRBV15; J: TRBJ2-1; CDR3: CATSPVKAGGGEEQFF; DNA: TGTGCCACCAGCCCAGTGAAAGCTGGCGGGGGGGAAGAGCAGTTCTTC
D: -; size: few; V: TRBV6-5; J: TRBJ2-5; CDR3: CASSYVGPGETQYF; DNA: TGTGCCAGCAGTTACGTAGGGCCAGGGGAGACCCAGTACTTC
D: TRBD1; size: few; V: TRBV5-1; J: TRBJ2-3; CDR3: CASSPPGQSTDTQYF; DNA: TGCGCCAGCAGCCCTCCGGGACAGAGCACAGATACGCAGTATTTT
D: TRBD1; size: -; V: TRBV7-9; J: TRBJ1-2; CDR3: CSSSSDDRASIYGYTF; DNA: TGTTCCAGCAGCTCCGACGACAGGGCGTCAATCTATGGCTACACCTTC
D: -; size: -; V: TRBV10-2; J: TRBJ1-6; CDR3: CASRPTGRGESLYNSPLHF; DNA: TGCGCCAGCAGGCCAACCGGGCGGGGTGAATCTCTATATAATTCACCCCTCCACTTT
D: -; size: -; V: TRBV7-2; J: TRBJ2-7; CDR3: CASSRGGEREQYF; DNA: TGTGCCAGCAGTCGAGGGGGGGAGCGCGAGCAGTACTTC